Listed below are T cell receptor beta chains from one sample, sequenced in a study of shared clonotypes between healthy human individuals. Some clones are missing from TCRdb's copy, which holds only in-frame ones; the method was immunoSEQ multiplex PCR. The table records under 1 million clones, almost 95% of them present only once. Material for sequencing was naive CD8+ T cells sorted from blood. These receptors all come from a man aged 25-45 years in good health. The CDR3 runs from the conserved cysteine through the conserved F or W. A D gene is named only where the DNA matches it firmly. Rows may omit the clone size; those that give it use once, few, many or a size class.

d_call: .; j_call: TRBJ2-2; v_call: TRBV7-6; clone_size: once; cdr3_aa: CASSLDWGNTGELFF; cdr3_nt: TGTGCCAGCAGCTTAGATTGGGGGAACACCGGGGAGCTGTTTTTT
d_call: TRBD2; j_call: TRBJ2-1; v_call: TRBV7-9; clone_size: .; cdr3_aa: CASSPGSGSGYNEQFF; cdr3_nt: TGTGCCAGCAGCCCCGGGAGCGGGAGTGGATACAATGAGCAGTTCTTC
d_call: .; j_call: TRBJ2-7; v_call: TRBV7-9; clone_size: .; cdr3_aa: CASSPPFGEQYF; cdr3_nt: TGTGCCAGCAGCCCACCATTCGGCGAGCAGTACTTC
d_call: .; j_call: TRBJ2-3; v_call: TRBV6-1; clone_size: .; cdr3_aa: CATRGLGTDTQYF; cdr3_nt: TGTGCCACCCGTGGCCTAGGCACAGATACGCAGTATTTT
d_call: TRBD1; j_call: TRBJ2-7; v_call: TRBV5-1; clone_size: .; cdr3_aa: CASELGPGTGPYEQYF; cdr3_nt: TGCGCCAGCGAATTAGGTCCAGGGACAGGGCCCTACGAGCAGTACTTC
d_call: .; j_call: TRBJ2-1; v_call: TRBV29-1; clone_size: .; cdr3_aa: CSVERAENYNEQFF; cdr3_nt: TGCAGCGTTGAAAGGGCCGAGAACTACAATGAGCAGTTCTTC
d_call: .; j_call: TRBJ2-5; v_call: TRBV5-1; clone_size: .; cdr3_aa: CASSLGADQETQYF; cdr3_nt: TGCGCCAGCAGCTTGGGGGCTGATCAAGAGACCCAGTACTTC
d_call: TRBD1; j_call: TRBJ1-5; v_call: TRBV4-1; clone_size: .; cdr3_aa: CASSQDTGGLGQPQHF; cdr3_nt: TGCGCCAGCAGCCAAGATACAGGGGGCTTAGGACAGCCCCAGCATTTT
d_call: TRBD1; j_call: TRBJ2-1; v_call: TRBV15; clone_size: .; cdr3_aa: CATSSGGQGPYNEQFF; cdr3_nt: TGTGCCACCAGCAGTGGGGGACAGGGCCCCTACAATGAGCAGTTCTTC
d_call: .; j_call: TRBJ2-5; v_call: TRBV29-1; clone_size: .; cdr3_aa: CSALSQETQYF; cdr3_nt: TGCAGCGCGCTGAGCCAAGAGACCCAGTACTTC
d_call: TRBD1; j_call: TRBJ1-1; v_call: TRBV13; clone_size: .; cdr3_aa: CASRDGQELEAFF; cdr3_nt: TGTGCCAGCAGAGACGGACAGGAGCTTGAAGCTTTCTTT
d_call: TRBD1; j_call: TRBJ2-7; v_call: TRBV19; clone_size: .; cdr3_aa: CASSIWTGSQNEQYF; cdr3_nt: TGTGCCAGTAGTATATGGACAGGGTCCCAGAATGAGCAGTACTTC
d_call: .; j_call: TRBJ1-1; v_call: TRBV7-9; clone_size: .; cdr3_aa: CASSLAGRGLTEAFF; cdr3_nt: TGTGCCAGCAGCTTAGCGGGCAGGGGATTAACTGAAGCTTTCTTT
d_call: .; j_call: TRBJ2-5; v_call: TRBV18; clone_size: .; cdr3_aa: CASSLTTGETQYF; cdr3_nt: TGTGCCAGCTCACTGACGACGGGGGAGACCCAGTACTTC
d_call: TRBD1; j_call: TRBJ1-2; v_call: TRBV29-1; clone_size: .; cdr3_aa: CSGGDSYGYTF; cdr3_nt: TGCAGCGGGGGGGACAGTTATGGCTACACCTTC
d_call: TRBD2; j_call: TRBJ2-7; v_call: TRBV25-1; clone_size: .; cdr3_aa: CASSEAGNAGVDYEQYF; cdr3_nt: TGTGCCAGCAGTGAAGCCGGGAATGCGGGAGTCGACTACGAGCAGTACTTC
d_call: TRBD1; j_call: TRBJ1-5; v_call: TRBV27; clone_size: .; cdr3_aa: CASGQGNQPQHF; cdr3_nt: TGTGCCAGCGGACAGGGCAATCAGCCCCAGCATTTT
d_call: .; j_call: TRBJ2-7; v_call: TRBV19; clone_size: .; cdr3_aa: CASSMGQGYEQYF; cdr3_nt: TGTGCCAGTAGTATGGGGCAGGGTTACGAGCAGTACTTC
d_call: .; j_call: TRBJ2-5; v_call: TRBV7-8; clone_size: .; cdr3_aa: CASSLDWTVEETQYF; cdr3_nt: TGTGCCAGCAGCTTAGACTGGACAGTAGAAGAGACCCAGTACTTC
d_call: TRBD1; j_call: TRBJ2-2; v_call: TRBV6-1; clone_size: once; cdr3_aa: CASSGNREQGFDTGELFF; cdr3_nt: TGTGCCAGCAGTGGCAACCGTGAACAGGGGTTTGACACCGGGGAGCTGTTTTTT
d_call: .; j_call: TRBJ2-1; v_call: TRBV4-1; clone_size: .; cdr3_aa: CASSQVGGANEQFF; cdr3_nt: TGCGCCAGCAGCCAAGTAGGAGGGGCCAATGAGCAGTTCTTC
d_call: TRBD2; j_call: TRBJ2-4; v_call: TRBV7-9; clone_size: .; cdr3_aa: CASSLGLAEALAKNIQYF; cdr3_nt: TGTGCCAGCAGCTTAGGACTAGCGGAGGCACTAGCCAAAAACATTCAGTACTTC
d_call: TRBD1; j_call: TRBJ2-7; v_call: TRBV2; clone_size: .; cdr3_aa: CASSASATPGTGSFGQYF; cdr3_nt: TGTGCCAGCAGTGCATCAGCTACTCCCGGGACAGGGTCTTTTGGGCAGTACTTC
d_call: TRBD2; j_call: TRBJ2-1; v_call: TRBV11-2; clone_size: .; cdr3_aa: CASSKWDGLAANNEQFF; cdr3_nt: TGTGCCAGCAGCAAATGGGACGGACTAGCGGCCAACAATGAGCAGTTCTTC
d_call: .; j_call: TRBJ2-1; v_call: TRBV5-5; clone_size: .; cdr3_aa: CASSLWGNEQFF; cdr3_nt: TGTGCCAGCAGCCTCTGGGGAAATGAGCAGTTCTTC
d_call: .; j_call: TRBJ2-2; v_call: TRBV28; clone_size: .; cdr3_aa: CASSLRGGANTGELFF; cdr3_nt: TGTGCCAGCAGTTTGAGGGGGGGCGCGAACACCGGGGAGCTGTTTTTT
d_call: .; j_call: TRBJ2-1; v_call: TRBV4-3; clone_size: .; cdr3_aa: CASSQEARLYEQFF; cdr3_nt: TGCGCCAGCAGCCAAGAAGCTAGGTTGTATGAGCAGTTCTTC
d_call: .; j_call: TRBJ2-5; v_call: TRBV4-3; clone_size: .; cdr3_aa: CASSQEIGIQTQYF; cdr3_nt: TGCGCCAGCAGCCAAGAGATCGGGATTCAGACCCAGTACTTC
d_call: .; j_call: TRBJ2-7; v_call: TRBV4-2; clone_size: .; cdr3_aa: CASSQEVGLGEQYF; cdr3_nt: TGTGCCAGCAGCCAAGAGGTGGGGCTGGGAGAGCAGTACTTC
d_call: .; j_call: TRBJ1-5; v_call: TRBV5-6; clone_size: .; cdr3_aa: CASSFAGGMPQHF; cdr3_nt: TGTGCCAGCAGCTTCGCCGGGGGCATGCCCCAGCATTTT
d_call: TRBD1; j_call: TRBJ2-7; v_call: TRBV7-9; clone_size: .; cdr3_aa: CASSPGGVFGEQYF; cdr3_nt: TGTGCCAGCAGCCCAGGGGGCGTATTTGGCGAGCAGTACTTC
d_call: .; j_call: TRBJ1-5; v_call: TRBV27; clone_size: .; cdr3_aa: CASSGQPQHF; cdr3_nt: TGTGCCAGCAGCGGACAGCCCCAGCATTTT
d_call: .; j_call: TRBJ2-5; v_call: TRBV29-1; clone_size: .; cdr3_aa: CSVVGSVETQYF; cdr3_nt: TGCAGCGTTGTGGGCAGCGTGGAGACCCAGTACTTC
d_call: TRBD2; j_call: TRBJ2-1; v_call: TRBV19; clone_size: .; cdr3_aa: CASHRLAGGNNEQFF; cdr3_nt: TGTGCCAGCCATCGACTAGCGGGAGGGAATAATGAGCAGTTCTTC
d_call: .; j_call: TRBJ1-2; v_call: TRBV2; clone_size: .; cdr3_aa: CASLLPPDYGYTF; cdr3_nt: TGTGCCAGCCTGCTGCCCCCGGACTATGGCTACACCTTC
d_call: TRBD2; j_call: TRBJ2-1; v_call: TRBV9; clone_size: once; cdr3_aa: CASTGLAGYNEQFF; cdr3_nt: TGTGCCAGCACGGGACTAGCGGGATACAATGAGCAGTTCTTC
d_call: .; j_call: TRBJ2-7; v_call: TRBV4-3; clone_size: .; cdr3_aa: CASSQGFRGTYEQYF; cdr3_nt: TGCGCCAGCAGCCAAGGATTCCGGGGGACTTACGAGCAGTACTTC
d_call: .; j_call: TRBJ1-2; v_call: TRBV27; clone_size: .; cdr3_aa: CASSLHRRYGYTF; cdr3_nt: TGTGCCAGCAGTTTACACAGGCGATATGGCTACACCTTC
d_call: .; j_call: TRBJ1-3; v_call: TRBV9; clone_size: .; cdr3_aa: CASSADFSSGNTIYF; cdr3_nt: TGTGCCAGCAGCGCAGATTTCAGCTCTGGAAACACCATATATTTT
d_call: .; j_call: TRBJ1-2; v_call: TRBV9; clone_size: .; cdr3_aa: CASSVSGAIGTF; cdr3_nt: TGTGCCAGCAGCGTGTCAGGGGCGATCGGCACCTTC
d_call: .; j_call: TRBJ2-7; v_call: TRBV27; clone_size: .; cdr3_aa: CASSLYTLSEQYF; cdr3_nt: TGTGCCAGCAGTTTATACACCCTGAGCGAGCAGTACTTC
d_call: .; j_call: TRBJ2-7; v_call: TRBV5-1; clone_size: .; cdr3_aa: CASSLEDFGVSAAEQYF; cdr3_nt: TGCGCCAGCAGCTTGGAGGACTTCGGCGTGAGTGCAGCCGAGCAGTACTTC
d_call: .; j_call: TRBJ2-7; v_call: TRBV10-3; clone_size: few; cdr3_aa: CAISFDRSNEQYF; cdr3_nt: TGTGCCATCAGCTTTGACCGGTCGAACGAGCAGTACTTC
d_call: .; j_call: TRBJ2-1; v_call: TRBV28; clone_size: .; cdr3_aa: CASSSRQGDEQFF; cdr3_nt: TGTGCCAGCAGCTCGAGGCAGGGCGATGAGCAGTTCTTC
d_call: .; j_call: TRBJ2-1; v_call: TRBV11-2; clone_size: .; cdr3_aa: CASSFRPGLDEQFF; cdr3_nt: TGTGCCAGCAGCTTTCGTCCGGGACTTGATGAGCAGTTCTTC
d_call: .; j_call: TRBJ2-2; v_call: TRBV15; clone_size: .; cdr3_aa: CATGGLDGELFF; cdr3_nt: TGTGCCACCGGGGGGCTAGACGGGGAGCTGTTTTTT
d_call: .; j_call: TRBJ2-3; v_call: TRBV21-1; clone_size: .; cdr3_aa: CASSKNFAGTSGADTQYF; cdr3_nt: TGTGCCAGCAGCAAAAATTTCGCCGGGACTAGCGGCGCAGATACGCAGTATTTT